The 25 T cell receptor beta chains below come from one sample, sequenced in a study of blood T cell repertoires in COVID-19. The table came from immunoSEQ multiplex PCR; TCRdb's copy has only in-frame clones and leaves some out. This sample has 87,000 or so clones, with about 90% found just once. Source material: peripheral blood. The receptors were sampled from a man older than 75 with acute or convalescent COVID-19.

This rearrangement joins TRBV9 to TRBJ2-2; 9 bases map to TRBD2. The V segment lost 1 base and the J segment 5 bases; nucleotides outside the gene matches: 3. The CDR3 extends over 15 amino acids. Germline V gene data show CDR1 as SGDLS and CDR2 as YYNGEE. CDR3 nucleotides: TGTGCCAGCAGCGTAATAGCGGGAGTTACCGGGGAGCTGTTTTTT. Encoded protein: CASSVIAGVTGELFF.

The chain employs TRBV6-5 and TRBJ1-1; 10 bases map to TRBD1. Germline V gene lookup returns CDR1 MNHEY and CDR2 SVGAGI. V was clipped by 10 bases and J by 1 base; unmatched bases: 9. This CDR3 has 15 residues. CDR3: CATGGTGAPNTEAFF. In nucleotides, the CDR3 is TGTGCCACCGGGGGGACAGGGGCCCCGAACACTGAAGCTTTCTTT.

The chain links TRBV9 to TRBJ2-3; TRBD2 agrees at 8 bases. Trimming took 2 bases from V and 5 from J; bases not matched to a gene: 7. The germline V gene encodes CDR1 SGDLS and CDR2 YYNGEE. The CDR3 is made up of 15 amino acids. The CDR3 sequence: CASSVLAGGQDTQYF. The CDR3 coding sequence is TGTGCCAGCAGCGTTCTGGCGGGAGGTCAAGATACGCAGTATTTT.

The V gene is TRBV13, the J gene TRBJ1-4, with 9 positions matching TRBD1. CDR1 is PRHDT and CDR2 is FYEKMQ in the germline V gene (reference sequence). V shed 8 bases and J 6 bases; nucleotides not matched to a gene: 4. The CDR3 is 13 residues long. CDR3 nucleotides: TGTGCCAGCGGGGACAGGGTTGATGAAAAACTGTTTTTT. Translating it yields CASGDRVDEKLFF.

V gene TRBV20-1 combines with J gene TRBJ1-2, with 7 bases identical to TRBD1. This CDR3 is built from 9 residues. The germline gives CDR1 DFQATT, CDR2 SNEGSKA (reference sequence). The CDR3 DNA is TGCATAACAGGGGAGGGCTACACCTTC. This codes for CITGEGYTF.

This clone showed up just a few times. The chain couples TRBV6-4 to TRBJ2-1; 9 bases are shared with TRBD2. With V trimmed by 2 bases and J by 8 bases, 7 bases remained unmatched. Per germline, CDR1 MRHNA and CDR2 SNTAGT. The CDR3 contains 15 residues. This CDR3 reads CASSDGLARVDEQFF. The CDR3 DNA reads TGTGCCAGCAGTGACGGACTAGCGAGAGTGGATGAGCAGTTCTTC.

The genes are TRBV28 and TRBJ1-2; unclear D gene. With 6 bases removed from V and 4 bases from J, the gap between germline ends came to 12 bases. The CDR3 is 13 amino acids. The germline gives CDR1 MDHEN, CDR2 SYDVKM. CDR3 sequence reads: CASRAVKSYGYTF. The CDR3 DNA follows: TGTGCCAGCAGGGCAGTTAAAAGCTATGGCTACACCTTC.

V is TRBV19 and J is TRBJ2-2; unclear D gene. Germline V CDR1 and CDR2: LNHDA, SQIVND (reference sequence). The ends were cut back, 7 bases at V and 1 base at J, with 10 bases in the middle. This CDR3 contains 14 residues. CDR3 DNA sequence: TGTGCCAGTACAAACAGCAAGAACACCGGGGAGCTGTTTTTT. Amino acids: CASTNSKNTGELFF. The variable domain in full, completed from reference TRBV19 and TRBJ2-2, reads DGGITQSPKYLFRKEGQNVTLSCEQNLNHDAMYWYRQDPGQGLRLIYYSQIVNDFQKGDIAEGYSVSREKKESFPLTVTSAQKNPTAFYLCASTNSKNTGELFFGEGSRLTVL.

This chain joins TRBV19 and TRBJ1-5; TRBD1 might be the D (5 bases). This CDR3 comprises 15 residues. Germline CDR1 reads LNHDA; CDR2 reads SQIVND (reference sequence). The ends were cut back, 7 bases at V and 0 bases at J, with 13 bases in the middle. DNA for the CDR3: TGTGCCAGTACCAAAAAGGGGTATAGCAATCAGCCCCAGCATTTT. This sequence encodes CASTKKGYSNQPQHF.

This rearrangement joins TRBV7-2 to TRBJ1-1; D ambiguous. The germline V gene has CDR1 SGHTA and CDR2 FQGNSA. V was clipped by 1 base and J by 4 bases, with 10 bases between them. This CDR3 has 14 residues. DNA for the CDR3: TGTGCCAGCAGCTTAGTTGGGCAGCTCACTGAAGCTTTCTTT. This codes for CASSLVGQLTEAFF.

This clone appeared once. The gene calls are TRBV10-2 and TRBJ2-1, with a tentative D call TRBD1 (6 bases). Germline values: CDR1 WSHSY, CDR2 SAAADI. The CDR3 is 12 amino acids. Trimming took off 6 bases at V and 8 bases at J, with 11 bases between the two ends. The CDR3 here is CASRLRGYEQFF. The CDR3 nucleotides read TGCGCCAGCAGGCTCAGGGGCTATGAGCAGTTCTTC.

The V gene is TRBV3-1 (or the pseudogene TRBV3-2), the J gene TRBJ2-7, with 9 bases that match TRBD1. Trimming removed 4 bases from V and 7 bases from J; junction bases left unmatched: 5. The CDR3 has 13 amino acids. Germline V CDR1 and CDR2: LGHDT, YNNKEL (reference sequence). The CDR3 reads CASSLQGAGEQYF. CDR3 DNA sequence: TGTGCCAGCAGCCTACAGGGGGCAGGGGAGCAGTACTTC.

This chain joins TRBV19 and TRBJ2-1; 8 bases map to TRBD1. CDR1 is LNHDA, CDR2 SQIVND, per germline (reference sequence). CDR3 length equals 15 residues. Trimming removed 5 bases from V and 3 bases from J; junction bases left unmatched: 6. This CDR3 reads CASSPGGTGYNEQFF. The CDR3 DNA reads TGTGCCAGTAGTCCAGGGGGGACAGGCTACAATGAGCAGTTCTTC.

The CDR3 region is CASSPRGDTYDNEKLFF. DNA of the CDR3: TGTGCCAGCTCACCACGGGGCGACACCTATGATAATGAAAAACTGTTTTTT. The chain uses TRBV18 and TRBJ1-4; D might be TRBD1 (5 bases). This CDR3 contains 17 residues. CDR1 KGHSH and CDR2 LQKENI come from the germline V gene. V lost 1 base, J lost 4 bases, and 16 bases lay in between.

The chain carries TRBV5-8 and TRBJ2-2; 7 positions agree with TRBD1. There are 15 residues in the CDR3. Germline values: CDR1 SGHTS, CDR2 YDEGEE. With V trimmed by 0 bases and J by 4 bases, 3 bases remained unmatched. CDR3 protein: CASSLGDRVTGELFF. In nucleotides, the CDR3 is TGTGCCAGCAGCTTGGGGGACAGAGTCACCGGGGAGCTGTTTTTT.

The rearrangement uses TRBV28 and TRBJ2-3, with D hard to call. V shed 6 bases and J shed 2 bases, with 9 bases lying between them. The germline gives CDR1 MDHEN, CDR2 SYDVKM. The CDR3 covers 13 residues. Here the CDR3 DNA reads TGTGCCAGCAGCCGTCCCCCCACAGATACGCAGTATTTT. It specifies CASSRPPTDTQYF.

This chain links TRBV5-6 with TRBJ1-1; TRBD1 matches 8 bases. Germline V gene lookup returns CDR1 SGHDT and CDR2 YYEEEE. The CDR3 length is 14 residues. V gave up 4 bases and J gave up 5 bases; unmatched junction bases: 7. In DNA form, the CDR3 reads TGTGCCAGCAGCCAACAGGGGGTGGGGACTGAAGCTTTCTTT. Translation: CASSQQGVGTEAFF.

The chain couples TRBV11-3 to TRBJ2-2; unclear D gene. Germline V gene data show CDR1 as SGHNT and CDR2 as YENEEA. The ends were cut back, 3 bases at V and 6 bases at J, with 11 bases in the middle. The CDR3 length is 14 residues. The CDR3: CASSLSPTSGELFF. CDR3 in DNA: TGTGCCAGCAGCTTGAGTCCGACTTCCGGGGAGCTGTTTTTT.

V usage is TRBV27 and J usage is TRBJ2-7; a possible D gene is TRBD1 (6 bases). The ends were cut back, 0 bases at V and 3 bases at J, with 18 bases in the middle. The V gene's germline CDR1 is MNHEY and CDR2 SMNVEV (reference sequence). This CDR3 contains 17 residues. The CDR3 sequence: CASSLSISGQTLYEQYF. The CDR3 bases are TGTGCCAGCAGTTTATCGATTTCCGGACAGACTCTCTACGAGCAGTACTTC.

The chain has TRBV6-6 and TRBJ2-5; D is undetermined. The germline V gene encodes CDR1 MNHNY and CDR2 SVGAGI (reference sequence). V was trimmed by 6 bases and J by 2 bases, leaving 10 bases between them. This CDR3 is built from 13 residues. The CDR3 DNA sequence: TGTGCCAGCAGCGCACGGAGTCAAGAGACCCAGTACTTC. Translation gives CASSARSQETQYF.

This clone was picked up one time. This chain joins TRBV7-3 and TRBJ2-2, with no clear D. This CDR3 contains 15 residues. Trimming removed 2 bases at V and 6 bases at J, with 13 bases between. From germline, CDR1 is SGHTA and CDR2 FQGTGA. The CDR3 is CASSLGPSSPGELFF. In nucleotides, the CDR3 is TGTGCCAGCAGCTTAGGGCCATCAAGCCCCGGGGAGCTGTTTTTT.

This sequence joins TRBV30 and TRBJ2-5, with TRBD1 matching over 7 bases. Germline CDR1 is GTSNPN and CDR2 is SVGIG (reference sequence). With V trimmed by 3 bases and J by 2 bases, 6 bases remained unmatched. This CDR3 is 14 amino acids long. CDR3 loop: CAWRGQKYQETQYF. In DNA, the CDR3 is TGTGCCTGGAGGGGACAGAAATATCAAGAGACCCAGTACTTC.

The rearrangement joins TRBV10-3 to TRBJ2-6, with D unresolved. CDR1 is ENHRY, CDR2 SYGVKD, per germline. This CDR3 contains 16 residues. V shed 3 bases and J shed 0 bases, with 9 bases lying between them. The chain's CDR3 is CAISDDKRSGANVLTF. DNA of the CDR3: TGTGCCATCAGTGATGACAAACGCTCTGGGGCCAACGTCCTGACTTTC.

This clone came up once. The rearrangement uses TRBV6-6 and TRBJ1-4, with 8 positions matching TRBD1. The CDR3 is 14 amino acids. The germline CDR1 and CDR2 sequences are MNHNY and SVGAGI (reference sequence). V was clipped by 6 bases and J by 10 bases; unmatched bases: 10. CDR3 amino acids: CASSRGQGPSKLFF. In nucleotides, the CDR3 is TGTGCCAGCAGCCGCGGACAGGGCCCCTCAAAACTGTTTTTT.

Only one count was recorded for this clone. The CDR3 region is CASSVTGTPSTDTQYF. DNA for the CDR3: TGTGCCAGCAGCGTAACCGGGACACCGAGCACAGATACGCAGTATTTT. The V gene is TRBV9, the J gene TRBJ2-3; tentative D call: TRBD1 (6 bases). V lost 1 base, J lost 0 bases, and 12 bases lay in between. The germline gives CDR1 SGDLS, CDR2 YYNGEE. This CDR3 comprises 16 residues.